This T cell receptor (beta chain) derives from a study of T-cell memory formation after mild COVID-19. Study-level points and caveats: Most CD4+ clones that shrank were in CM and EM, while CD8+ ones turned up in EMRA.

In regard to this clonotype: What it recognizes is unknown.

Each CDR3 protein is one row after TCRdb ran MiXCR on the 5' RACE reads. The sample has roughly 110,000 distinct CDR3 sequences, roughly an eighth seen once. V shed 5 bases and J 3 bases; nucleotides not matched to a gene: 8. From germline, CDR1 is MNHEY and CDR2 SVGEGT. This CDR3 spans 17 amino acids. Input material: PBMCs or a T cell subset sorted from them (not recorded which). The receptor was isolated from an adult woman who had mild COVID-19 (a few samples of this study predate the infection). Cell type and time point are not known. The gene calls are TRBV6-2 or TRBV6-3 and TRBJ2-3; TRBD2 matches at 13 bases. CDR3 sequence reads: CASSLLGLAGSTDTQYF. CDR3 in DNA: TGTGCCAGCAGTCTCCTGGGACTAGCGGGGAGTACAGATACGCAGTATTTT.